This TCR beta chain emerged from a study of early T cells in non-severe SARS-CoV-2 infection. The CDR3 length is 16 residues. Germline CDR1 is SGHRS and CDR2 is YFSETQ. V was clipped by 0 bases and J by 2 bases; unmatched bases: 6. TCRdb itself ran the 5' RACE reads through MiXCR, one entry per CDR3 protein. The sample holds about 88,000 distinct CDR3 sequences, more than 13% seen once. This clonotype was seen repeatedly, ten times or more. The clonotype was recovered from an adult who was a healthcare worker with PCR-confirmed SARS-CoV-2 infection or an uninfected control (not recorded which). The genes are TRBV5-1 and TRBJ2-3, with TRBD1 matching 7 bases. Sequencing used whole blood. The CDR3, as DNA: TGCGCCAGCAGCTTGGGACAGGGCCTTAACACAGATACGCAGTATTTT. As protein: CASSLGQGLNTDTQYF.